This T cell receptor (beta chain) is from a study of OX40 agonist ivuxolimab in advanced cancers. Study in general: From roughly 20 to 79 years was the age range, with a mean of around 56 years, and roughly 80% were male.

This clone appeared once. V dropped 5 bases and J dropped 2; count of bases not matched to a gene: 5. The CDR3 spans 15 residues. Per germline, CDR1 SGHTA and CDR2 FQGTGA. Here immunoSEQ multiplex PCR was the method, and the copy in TCRdb shows in-frame clones only, minus some. Here the sample spans around 33,000 clones, roughly 89% being singletons. The input for sequencing was CD4+ or CD8+ T cells sorted from blood, taken in a trial of the OX40 agonist ivuxolimab. This chain uses TRBV7-3 with TRBJ2-2; 7 nucleotides align to TRBD2. This clonotype originated in an adult with an advanced solid tumor such as melanoma, head and neck, liver or kidney cancer. The CDR3 protein is CASSPAGVNTGELFF. The CDR3 coding sequence is TGTGCCAGCAGCCCCGCGGGGGTAAACACCGGGGAGCTGTTTTTT.